This T cell receptor beta chain was documented in a study of T cell responses to AZD1222 COVID-19 vaccine. Overall study: Both about-4-week and about-12-week second-dose recipients were combined. Study findings and constraints: Seropositive AZD1222 recipients at baseline numbered only 6 or 7. The span of vaccine-associated CD4 TCRs extended across spike, with dominance at 160-218 and 743-854. The donor group comprised mostly white British people and more females; the analysis possibly underestimated clonal diversity.

By sample fraction, this clone is large. Its antigen is not identified. This CDR3 is built from 15 residues. CDR1 is SGHDT, CDR2 YYEEEE, per germline. Trimming at V came to 4 bases and at J to 9 bases, leaving 11 bases not matched to a gene. TCRdb's table, derived via immunoSEQ multiplex PCR, lists solely in-frame clones and lacks some. The repertoire holds 100,000 to 150,000 clones, under 90% seen once, with around 20% in the top ten. The receptor was isolated from an adult in good health. The chain combines TRBV5-6 with TRBJ2-3; 10 bases align to TRBD1. The material was peripheral blood, obtained on day 0 of AZD1222 vaccination. The CDR3 is CASSSIGDRGTTQYF. The CDR3 nucleotides are TGTGCCAGCAGCAGTATCGGGGACAGGGGTACGACGCAGTATTTT.